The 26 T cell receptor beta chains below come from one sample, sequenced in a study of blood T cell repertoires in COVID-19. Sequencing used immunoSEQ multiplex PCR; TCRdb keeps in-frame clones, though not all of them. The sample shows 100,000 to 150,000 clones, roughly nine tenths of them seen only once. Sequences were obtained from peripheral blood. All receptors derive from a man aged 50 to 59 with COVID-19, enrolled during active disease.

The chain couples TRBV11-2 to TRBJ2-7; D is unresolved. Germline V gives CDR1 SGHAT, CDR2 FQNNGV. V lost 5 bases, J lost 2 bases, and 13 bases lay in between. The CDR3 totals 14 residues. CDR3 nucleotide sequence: TGTGCCAGCAGCGCGTTGACACACGCCTACGAGCAGTACTTC. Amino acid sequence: CASSALTHAYEQYF.

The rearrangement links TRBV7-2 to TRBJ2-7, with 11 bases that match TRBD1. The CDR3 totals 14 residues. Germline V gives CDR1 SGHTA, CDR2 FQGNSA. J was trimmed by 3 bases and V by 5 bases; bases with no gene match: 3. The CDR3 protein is CASSPGQGVYEQYF. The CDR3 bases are TGTGCCAGCAGCCCGGGACAGGGGGTCTACGAGCAGTACTTC.

The DNA for the CDR3 is TGTGCCAGCGAGGACAGGGAATCTTTGGCCCAGCATTTT. Protein sequence: CASEDRESLAQHF. The rearrangement joins TRBV28 to TRBJ1-5; 8 bases align to TRBD1. V was clipped by 8 bases and J by 11 bases; unmatched bases: 11. Germline V gene data show CDR1 as MDHEN and CDR2 as SYDVKM. The CDR3 runs 13 residues.

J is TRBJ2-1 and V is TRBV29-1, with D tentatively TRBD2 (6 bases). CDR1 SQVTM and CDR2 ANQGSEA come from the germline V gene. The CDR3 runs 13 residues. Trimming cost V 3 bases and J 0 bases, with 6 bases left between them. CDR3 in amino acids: CSVEGGSYNEQFF. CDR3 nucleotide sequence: TGCAGCGTTGAGGGAGGCTCCTACAATGAGCAGTTCTTC.

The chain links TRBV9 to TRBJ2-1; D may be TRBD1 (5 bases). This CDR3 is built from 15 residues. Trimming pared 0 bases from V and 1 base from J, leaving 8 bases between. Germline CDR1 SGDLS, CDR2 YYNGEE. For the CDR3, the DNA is TGTGCCAGCAGCGTAGCAGGGCCGTCCTACAATGAGCAGTTCTTC. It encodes CASSVAGPSYNEQFF.

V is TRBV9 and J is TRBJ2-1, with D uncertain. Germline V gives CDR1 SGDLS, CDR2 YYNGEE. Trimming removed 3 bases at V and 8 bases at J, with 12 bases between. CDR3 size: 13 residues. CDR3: CASSARGLDEQFF. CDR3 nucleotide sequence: TGTGCCAGCAGCGCCAGAGGTCTAGATGAGCAGTTCTTC.

CDR3 loop: CASRGSGGFNEQFF. DNA of the CDR3: TGTGCCAGTAGGGGGTCCGGGGGGTTCAATGAGCAGTTCTTC. This rearrangement joins TRBV19 to TRBJ2-1, with 7 nucleotides matching TRBD2. Germline V gives CDR1 LNHDA, CDR2 SQIVND (reference sequence). With V trimmed by 6 bases and J by 6 bases, 8 bases remained unmatched. This CDR3 has 14 residues.

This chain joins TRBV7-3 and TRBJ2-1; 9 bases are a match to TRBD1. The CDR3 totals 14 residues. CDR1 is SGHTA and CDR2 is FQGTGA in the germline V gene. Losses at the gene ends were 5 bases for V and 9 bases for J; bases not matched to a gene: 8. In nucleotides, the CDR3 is TGTGCCAGCAGCCGGGACAGGGTTCGGAGTGAGCAGTTCTTC. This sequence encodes CASSRDRVRSEQFF.

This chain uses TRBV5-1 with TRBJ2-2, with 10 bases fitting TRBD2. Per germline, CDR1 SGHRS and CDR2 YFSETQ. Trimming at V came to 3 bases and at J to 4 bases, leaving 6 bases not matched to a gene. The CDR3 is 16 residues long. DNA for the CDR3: TGCGCCAGCAGCTCCAGCGGGAGGGCGGGCACCGGGGAGCTGTTTTTT. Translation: CASSSSGRAGTGELFF.

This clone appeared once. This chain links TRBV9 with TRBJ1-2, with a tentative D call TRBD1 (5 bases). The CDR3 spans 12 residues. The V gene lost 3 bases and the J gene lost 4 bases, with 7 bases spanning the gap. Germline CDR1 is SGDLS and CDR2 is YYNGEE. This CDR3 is CASSATAYGYTF. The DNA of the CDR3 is TGTGCCAGCAGCGCGACAGCCTATGGCTACACCTTC.

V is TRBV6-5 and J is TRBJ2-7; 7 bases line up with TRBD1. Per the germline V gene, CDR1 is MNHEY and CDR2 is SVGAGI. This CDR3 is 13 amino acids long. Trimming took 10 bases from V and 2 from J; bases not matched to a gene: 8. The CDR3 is CATSHGTAYEQYV. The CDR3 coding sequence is TGTGCCACCTCACACGGGACAGCCTACGAGCAGTACGTC.

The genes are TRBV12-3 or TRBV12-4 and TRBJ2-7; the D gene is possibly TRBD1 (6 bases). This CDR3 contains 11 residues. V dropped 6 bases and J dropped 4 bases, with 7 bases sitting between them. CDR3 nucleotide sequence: TGTGCCAGCAGCACAGGGTACGAGCAGTACGTC. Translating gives CASSTGYEQYV.

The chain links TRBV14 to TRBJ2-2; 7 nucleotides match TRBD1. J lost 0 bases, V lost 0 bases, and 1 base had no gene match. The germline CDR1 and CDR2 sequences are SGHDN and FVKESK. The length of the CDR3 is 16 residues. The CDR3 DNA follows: TGTGCCAGCAGCCAAGAAGGGACAGCGAACACCGGGGAGCTGTTTTTT. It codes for CASSQEGTANTGELFF.

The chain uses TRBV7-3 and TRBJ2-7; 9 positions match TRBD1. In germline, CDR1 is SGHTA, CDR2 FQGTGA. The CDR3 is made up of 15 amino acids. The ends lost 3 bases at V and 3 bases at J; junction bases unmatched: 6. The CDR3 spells CASSLGPGQGYEQYF. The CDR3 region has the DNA TGTGCCAGCAGCTTGGGGCCGGGACAGGGCTACGAGCAGTACTTC.

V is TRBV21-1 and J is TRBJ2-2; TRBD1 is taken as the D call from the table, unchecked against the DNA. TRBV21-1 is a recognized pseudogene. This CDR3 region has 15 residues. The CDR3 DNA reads TGTGCCAGCAGGCAACGGGGACAGGACACCGGGGAGCTGTTTTTT. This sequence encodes CASRQRGQDTGELFF.

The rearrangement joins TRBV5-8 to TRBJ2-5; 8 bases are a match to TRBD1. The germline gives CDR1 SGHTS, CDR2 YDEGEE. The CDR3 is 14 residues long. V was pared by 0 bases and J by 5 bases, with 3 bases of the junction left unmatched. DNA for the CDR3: TGTGCCAGCAGCTTGGTACAGGGGGTGGAGACCCAGTACTTC. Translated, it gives CASSLVQGVETQYF.

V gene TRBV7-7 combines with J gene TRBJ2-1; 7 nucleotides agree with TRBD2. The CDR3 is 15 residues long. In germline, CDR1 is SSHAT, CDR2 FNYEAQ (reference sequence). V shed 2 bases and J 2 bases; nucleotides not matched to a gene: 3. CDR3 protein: CASSLKAGAYNEQFF. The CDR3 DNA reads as TGTGCCAGCAGCTTAAAGGCGGGGGCCTACAATGAGCAGTTCTTC. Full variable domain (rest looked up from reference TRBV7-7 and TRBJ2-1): GAGVSQSPRYKVTKRGQDVTLRCDPISSHATLYWYQQALGQGPEFLTYFNYEAQPDKSGLPSDRFSAERPEGSISTLTIQRTEQRDSAMYRCASSLKAGAYNEQFFGPGTRLTVL.

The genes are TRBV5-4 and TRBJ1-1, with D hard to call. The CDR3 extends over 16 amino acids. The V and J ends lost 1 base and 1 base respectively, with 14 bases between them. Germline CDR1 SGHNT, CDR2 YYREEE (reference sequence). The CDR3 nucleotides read TGTGCCAGCAGCTTGATGACTGTCTTAGGGAACACTGAAGCTTTCTTT. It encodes CASSLMTVLGNTEAFF.

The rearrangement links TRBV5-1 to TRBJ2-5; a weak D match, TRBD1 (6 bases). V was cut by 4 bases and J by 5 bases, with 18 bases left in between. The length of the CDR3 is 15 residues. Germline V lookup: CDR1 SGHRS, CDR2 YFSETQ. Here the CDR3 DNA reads TGCGCCAGCAGCCGCGCCAGGGGACCCCAGGAGACCCAGTACTTC. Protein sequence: CASSRARGPQETQYF.

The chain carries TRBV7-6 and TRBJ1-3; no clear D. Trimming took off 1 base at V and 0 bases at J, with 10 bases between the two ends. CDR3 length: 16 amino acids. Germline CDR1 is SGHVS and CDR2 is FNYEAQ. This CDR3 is CASSLGPPGSGNTIYF. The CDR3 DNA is TGTGCCAGCAGCTTAGGGCCGCCGGGCTCTGGAAACACCATATATTTT. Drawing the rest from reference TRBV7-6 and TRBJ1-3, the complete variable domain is GAGVSQSPRYKVTKRGQDVALRCDPISGHVSLYWYRQALGQGPEFLTYFNYEAQQDKSGLPNDRFSAERPEGSISTLTIQRTEQRDSAMYRCASSLGPPGSGNTIYFGEGSWLTVV.

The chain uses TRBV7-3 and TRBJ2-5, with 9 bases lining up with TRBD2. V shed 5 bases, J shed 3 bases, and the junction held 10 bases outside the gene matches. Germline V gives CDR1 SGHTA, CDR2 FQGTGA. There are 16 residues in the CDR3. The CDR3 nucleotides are TGTGCCAGCAGCCCCCAAGGGACTAGCCTCAAAGAGACCCAGTACTTC. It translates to CASSPQGTSLKETQYF.

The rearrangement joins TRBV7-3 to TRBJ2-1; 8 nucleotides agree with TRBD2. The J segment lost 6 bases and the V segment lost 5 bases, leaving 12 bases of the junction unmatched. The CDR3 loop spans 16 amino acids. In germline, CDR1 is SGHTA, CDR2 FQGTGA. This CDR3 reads CASSPHVAGGRNEQFF. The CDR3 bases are TGTGCCAGCAGCCCACATGTGGCGGGAGGACGCAATGAGCAGTTCTTC.

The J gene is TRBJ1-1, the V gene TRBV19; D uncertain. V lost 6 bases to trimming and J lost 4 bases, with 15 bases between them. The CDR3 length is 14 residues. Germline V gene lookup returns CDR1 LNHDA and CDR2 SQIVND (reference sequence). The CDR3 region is CASRIVGSGTEAFF. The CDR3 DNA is TGTGCCAGTAGAATCGTGGGGAGTGGCACTGAAGCTTTCTTT. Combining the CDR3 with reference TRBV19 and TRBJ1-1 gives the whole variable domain DGGITQSPKYLFRKEGQNVTLSCEQNLNHDAMYWYRQDPGQGLRLIYYSQIVNDFQKGDIAEGYSVSREKKESFPLTVTSAQKNPTAFYLCASRIVGSGTEAFFGQGTRLTVV.

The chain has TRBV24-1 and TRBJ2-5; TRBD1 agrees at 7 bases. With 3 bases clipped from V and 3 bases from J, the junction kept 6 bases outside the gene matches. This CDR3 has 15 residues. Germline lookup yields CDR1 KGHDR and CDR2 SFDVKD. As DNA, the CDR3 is TGTGCCACCAGTGATGCAAGACAGGGAGAAGAGACCCAGTACTTC. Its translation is CATSDARQGEETQYF.

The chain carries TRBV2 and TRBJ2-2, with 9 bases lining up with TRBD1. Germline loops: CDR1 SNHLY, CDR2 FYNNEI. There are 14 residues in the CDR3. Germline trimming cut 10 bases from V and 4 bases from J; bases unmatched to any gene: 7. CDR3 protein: CATGQGLLTGELFF. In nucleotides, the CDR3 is TGTGCCACCGGACAGGGGCTTCTCACCGGGGAGCTGTTTTTT.

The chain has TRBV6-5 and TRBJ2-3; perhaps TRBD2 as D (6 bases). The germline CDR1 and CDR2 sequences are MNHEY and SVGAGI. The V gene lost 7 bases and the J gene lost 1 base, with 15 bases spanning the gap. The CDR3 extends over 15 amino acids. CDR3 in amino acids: CASTTGVAGTDTQYF. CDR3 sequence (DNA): TGTGCCAGCACCACCGGGGTAGCGGGCACAGATACGCAGTATTTT.